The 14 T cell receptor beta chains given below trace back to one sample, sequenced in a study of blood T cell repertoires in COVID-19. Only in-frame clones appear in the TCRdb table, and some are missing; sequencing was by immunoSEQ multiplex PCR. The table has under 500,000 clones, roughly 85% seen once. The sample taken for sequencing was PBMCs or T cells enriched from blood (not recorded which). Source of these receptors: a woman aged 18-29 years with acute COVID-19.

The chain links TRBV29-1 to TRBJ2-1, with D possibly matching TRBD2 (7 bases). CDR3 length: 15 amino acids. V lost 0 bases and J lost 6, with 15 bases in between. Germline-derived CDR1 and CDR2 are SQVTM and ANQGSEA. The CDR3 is CSVEDLERGGNEQFF. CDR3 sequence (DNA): TGCAGCGTTGAAGACCTTGAGAGGGGGGGCAATGAGCAGTTCTTC.

The CDR3 reads CASSLSLRGGTEAFF. CDR3 DNA sequence: TGTGCCAGCAGCTTAAGCCTTCGGGGTGGCACTGAAGCTTTCTTT. The V gene is TRBV7-9, the J gene TRBJ1-1; D is undetermined. Germline values: CDR1 SEHNR, CDR2 FQNEAQ (reference sequence). Deletions cut 2 bases from V and 4 bases from J, with 14 bases between. There are 15 residues in the CDR3.

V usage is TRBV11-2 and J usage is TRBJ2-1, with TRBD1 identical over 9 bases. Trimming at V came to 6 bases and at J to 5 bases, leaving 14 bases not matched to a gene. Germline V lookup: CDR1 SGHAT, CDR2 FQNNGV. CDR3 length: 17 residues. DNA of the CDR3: TGTGCCAGCAGATCCTTCACCGGGACAGGGTATCACAATGAGCAGTTCTTC. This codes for CASRSFTGTGYHNEQFF.

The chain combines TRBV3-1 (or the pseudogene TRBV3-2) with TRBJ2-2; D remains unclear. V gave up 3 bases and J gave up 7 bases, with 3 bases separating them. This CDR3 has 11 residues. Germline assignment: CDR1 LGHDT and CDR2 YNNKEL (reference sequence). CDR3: CASSHGGELFF. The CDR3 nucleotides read TGTGCCAGCAGCCACGGCGGGGAGCTGTTTTTT.

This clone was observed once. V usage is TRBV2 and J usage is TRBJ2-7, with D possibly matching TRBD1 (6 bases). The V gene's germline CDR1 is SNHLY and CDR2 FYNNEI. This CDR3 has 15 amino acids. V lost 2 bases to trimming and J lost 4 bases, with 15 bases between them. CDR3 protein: CASSEIPGDWYEQYF. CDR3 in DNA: TGTGCCAGCAGTGAAATCCCAGGGGATTGGTACGAGCAGTACTTC. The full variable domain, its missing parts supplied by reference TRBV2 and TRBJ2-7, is EPEVTQTPSHQVTQMGQEVILRCVPISNHLYFYWYRQILGQKVEFLVSFYNNEISEKSEIFDDQFSVERPDGSNFTLKIRSTKLEDSAMYFCASSEIPGDWYEQYFGPGTRLTVT.

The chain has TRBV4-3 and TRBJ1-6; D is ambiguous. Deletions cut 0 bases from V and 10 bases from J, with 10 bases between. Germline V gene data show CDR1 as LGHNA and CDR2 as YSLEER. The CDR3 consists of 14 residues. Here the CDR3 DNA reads TGCGCCAGCAGCCAAGATCTGTTGGAGTCACCCCTCCACTTT. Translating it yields CASSQDLLESPLHF.

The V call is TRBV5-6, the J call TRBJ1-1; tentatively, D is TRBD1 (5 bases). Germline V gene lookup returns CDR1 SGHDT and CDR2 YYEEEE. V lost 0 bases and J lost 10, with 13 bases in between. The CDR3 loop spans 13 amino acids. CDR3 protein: CASSLGAGGGAFF. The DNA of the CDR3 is TGTGCCAGCAGCTTGGGAGCAGGCGGGGGAGCTTTCTTT.

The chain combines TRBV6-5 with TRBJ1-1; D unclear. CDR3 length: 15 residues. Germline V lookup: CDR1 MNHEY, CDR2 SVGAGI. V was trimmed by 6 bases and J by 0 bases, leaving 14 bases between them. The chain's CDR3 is CASSLSPSMNTEAFF. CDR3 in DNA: TGTGCCAGCAGCCTTTCACCCTCTATGAACACTGAAGCTTTCTTT.

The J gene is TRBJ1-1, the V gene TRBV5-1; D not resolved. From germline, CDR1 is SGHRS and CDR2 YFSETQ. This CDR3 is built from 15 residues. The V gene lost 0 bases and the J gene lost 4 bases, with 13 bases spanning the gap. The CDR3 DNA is TGCGCCAGCAGCTTGGAGATGTTCCGGGGCACTGAAGCTTTCTTT. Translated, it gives CASSLEMFRGTEAFF.

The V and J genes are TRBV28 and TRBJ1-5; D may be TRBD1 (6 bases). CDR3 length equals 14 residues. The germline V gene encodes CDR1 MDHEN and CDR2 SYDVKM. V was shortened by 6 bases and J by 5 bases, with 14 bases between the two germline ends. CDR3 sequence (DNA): TGTGCCAGCAGAAACCGGGACAAGTATCAGCCCCAGCATTTT. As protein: CASRNRDKYQPQHF. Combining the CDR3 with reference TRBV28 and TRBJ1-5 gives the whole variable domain DVKVTQSSRYLVKRTGEKVFLECVQDMDHENMFWYRQDPGLGLRLIYFSYDVKMKEKGDIPEGYSVSREKKERFSLILESASTNQTSMYLCASRNRDKYQPQHFGDGTRLSIL.

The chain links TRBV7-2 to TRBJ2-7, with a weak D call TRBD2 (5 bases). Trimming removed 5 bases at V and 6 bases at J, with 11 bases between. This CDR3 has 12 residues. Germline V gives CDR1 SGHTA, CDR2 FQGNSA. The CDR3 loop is CASSPSLLEQYF. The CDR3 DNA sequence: TGTGCCAGCAGCCCTAGCTTACTCGAGCAGTACTTC.

Here the CDR3 reads CASSSQNPIDGYTF. CDR3 DNA sequence: TGTGCCAGCAGCTCACAGAATCCTATCGATGGCTACACCTTC. The V call is TRBV7-9, the J call TRBJ1-2; D gene ambiguous. Germline-derived CDR1 and CDR2 are SEHNR and FQNEAQ (reference sequence). The length of the CDR3 is 14 residues. V was clipped by 4 bases and J by 6 bases, with 15 bases between them.

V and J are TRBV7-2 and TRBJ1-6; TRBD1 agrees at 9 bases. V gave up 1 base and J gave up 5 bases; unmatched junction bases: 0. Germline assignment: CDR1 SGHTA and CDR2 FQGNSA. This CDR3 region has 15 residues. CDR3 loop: CASSLGDRDNSPLHF. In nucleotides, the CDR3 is TGTGCCAGCAGCTTAGGGGACAGGGATAATTCACCCCTCCACTTT. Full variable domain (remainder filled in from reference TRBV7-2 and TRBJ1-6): GAGVSQSPSNKVTEKGKDVELRCDPISGHTALYWYRQSLGQGLEFLIYFQGNSAPDKSGLPSDRFSAERTGGSVSTLTIQRTQQEDSAVYLCASSLGDRDNSPLHFGNGTRLTVT.

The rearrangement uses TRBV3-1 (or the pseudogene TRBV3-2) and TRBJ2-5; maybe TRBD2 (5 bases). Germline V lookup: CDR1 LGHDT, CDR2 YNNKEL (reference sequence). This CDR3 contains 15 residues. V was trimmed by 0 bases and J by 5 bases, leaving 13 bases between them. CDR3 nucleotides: TGTGCCAGCAGCCAAGATCGGGGTAGTTGGGAGACCCAGTACTTC. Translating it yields CASSQDRGSWETQYF.